One sample yielded the 11 T cell receptor beta chains listed below, sequenced in a study of cytomegalovirus exposure and HLA in healthy donors. TCRdb's copy holds only in-frame clones and misses some; the assay was immunoSEQ multiplex PCR. There are roughly 150,000 clones in the sample; 85% to 90% occur only once, and 3% to 3.5% lies in the top ten. The specimen sequenced was PBMCs. Receptors originate from a woman aged 18-29 years in good health and CMV-seropositive.

The chain is built from TRBV11-3 and TRBJ2-2, with 10 bases matching TRBD1. This CDR3 is built from 16 residues. V lost 4 bases, J lost 7 bases, and 9 bases stayed unmatched. CDR1 is SGHNT and CDR2 is YENEEA in the germline V gene. The CDR3 reads CASSSRQGARDGELFF. As DNA, the CDR3 is TGTGCCAGCAGCTCCAGACAGGGGGCGCGTGACGGGGAGCTGTTTTTT.

V and J are TRBV7-3 and TRBJ2-5; the match to TRBD2 covers 10 bases. The CDR3 sequence is 16 residues long. Looked up from germline, CDR1 is SGHTA and CDR2 is FQGTGA. V was clipped by 5 bases and J by 5 bases; unmatched bases: 11. CDR3: CASSPTRASGSETQYF. CDR3 bases: TGTGCCAGCAGCCCAACTCGGGCTAGCGGGAGTGAGACCCAGTACTTC.

The chain has TRBV6-1 and TRBJ1-5, with 11 bases fitting TRBD1. With V trimmed by 6 bases and J by 5 bases, 0 bases remained unmatched. The germline V gene has CDR1 MNHNS and CDR2 SASEGT. The length of the CDR3 is 13 residues. The CDR3 DNA follows: TGTGCCAGCAGGGGACAGGGGGATCAGCCCCAGCATTTT. Its protein is CASRGQGDQPQHF.

The gene calls are TRBV5-4 and TRBJ2-1; 7 nucleotides align to TRBD1. The V gene's germline CDR1 is SGHNT and CDR2 YYREEE (reference sequence). The length of the CDR3 is 13 residues. The ends lost 3 bases at V and 16 bases at J; junction bases unmatched: 13. The CDR3 loop is CASSSGQGVGEFF. The DNA for the CDR3 is TGTGCCAGCAGCTCAGGCCAGGGGGTGGGGGAATTCTTC.

A note on this clone: The sample carries other DNA sequences with the same CDR3. The V call is TRBV30, the J call TRBJ2-7; 12 bases fit TRBD1. Germline CDR1 reads GTSNPN; CDR2 reads SVGIG (reference sequence). The CDR3 is made up of 14 amino acids. After removal of 3 bases from V and 4 bases from J, the junction contained 4 bases not matched to a gene. CDR3 bases: TGTGCCTGGAGCCCGGGACAGGGGGCTTACGAGCAGTACTTC. It encodes CAWSPGQGAYEQYF. Filled out from reference TRBV30 and TRBJ2-7, the complete variable domain reads SQTIHQWPATLVQPVGSPLSLECTVEGTSNPNLYWYRQAAGRGLQLLFYSVGIGQISSEVPQNLSASRPQDRQFILSSKKLLLSDSGFYLCAWSPGQGAYEQYFGPGTRLTVT.

The chain recombines TRBV5-1 with TRBJ1-1, with TRBD1 identical over 8 bases. Germline trimming cut 5 bases from V and 1 base from J; bases unmatched to any gene: 7. Per the germline V gene, CDR1 is SGHRS and CDR2 is YFSETQ. The CDR3 spans 15 residues. The CDR3 protein is CASRLLGQANTEAFF. CDR3 coding DNA: TGCGCCAGCAGGCTGCTGGGACAGGCGAACACTGAAGCTTTCTTT.

This clone was seen only a few times. The CDR3 loop reads CASGLATGVASNQPQHF. The CDR3 nucleotides are TGTGCTAGTGGTTTGGCAACAGGGGTCGCGAGCAATCAGCCCCAGCATTTT. The chain combines TRBV12-5 with TRBJ1-5; TRBD1 agrees at 7 bases. The CDR3 loop spans 17 amino acids. Unmatched junction bases numbered 7, after V lost 1 base and J lost 1 base. CDR1 and CDR2 (germline): LGHNT, FRNRAP.

The chain couples TRBV15 to TRBJ2-3, with TRBD2 identical over 14 bases. Trimming removed 2 bases from V and 3 bases from J; junction bases left unmatched: 7. In germline, CDR1 is LNHNV, CDR2 YYDKDF (reference sequence). CDR3 length equals 18 residues. The CDR3 region is CATSRPGTSGSRTDTQYF. For the CDR3, the DNA is TGTGCCACCAGCAGACCTGGGACTAGCGGGAGTCGGACAGATACGCAGTATTTT.

V usage is TRBV11-1 and J usage is TRBJ1-1; D is undetermined. Trimming removed 3 bases at V and 6 bases at J, with 14 bases between. The CDR3 consists of 14 residues. Germline V gives CDR1 SGHAT, CDR2 FQDESV (reference sequence). The CDR3 protein is CASSFGLLGSEAFF. Here the CDR3 DNA reads TGTGCCAGCAGCTTTGGCCTGCTAGGCTCTGAAGCTTTCTTT.

The chain carries TRBV5-1 and TRBJ1-5, with TRBD1 matching over 7 bases. CDR1 and CDR2 (germline): SGHRS, YFSETQ. The CDR3 is made up of 14 amino acids. Germline trimming cut 6 bases from V and 5 bases from J; bases unmatched to any gene: 8. This CDR3 is CASNTGQDDQPQHF. The CDR3 nucleotides read TGCGCCAGCAACACCGGACAGGATGATCAGCCCCAGCATTTT.

The chain combines TRBV13 with TRBJ2-2, with a weak D call TRBD2 (6 bases). V lost 7 bases to trimming and J lost 5 bases, with 14 bases between them. CDR1 PRHDT and CDR2 FYEKMQ come from the germline V gene (reference sequence). CDR3 length: 14 amino acids. CDR3 in amino acids: CASIQGGTTGELFF. The CDR3 nucleotides are TGTGCCAGCATTCAGGGAGGAACGACCGGGGAGCTGTTTTTT.